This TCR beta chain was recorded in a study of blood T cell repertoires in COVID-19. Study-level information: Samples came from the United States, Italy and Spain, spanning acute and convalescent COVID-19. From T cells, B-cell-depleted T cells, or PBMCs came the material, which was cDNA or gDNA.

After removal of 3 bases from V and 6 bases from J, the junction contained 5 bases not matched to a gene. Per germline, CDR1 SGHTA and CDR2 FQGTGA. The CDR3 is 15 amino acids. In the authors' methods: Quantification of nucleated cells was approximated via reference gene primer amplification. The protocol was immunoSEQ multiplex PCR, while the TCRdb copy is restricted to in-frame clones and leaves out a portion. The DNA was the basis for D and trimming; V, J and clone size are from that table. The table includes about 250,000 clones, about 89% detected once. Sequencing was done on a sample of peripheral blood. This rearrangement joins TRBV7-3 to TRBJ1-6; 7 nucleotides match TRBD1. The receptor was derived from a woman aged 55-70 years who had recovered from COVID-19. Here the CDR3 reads CASSLRTGPNSPLHF. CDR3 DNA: TGTGCCAGCAGCTTGCGGACAGGTCCTAATTCACCCCTCCACTTT.